Presented here are 9 T cell receptor beta chains from one specimen sequenced in a study of blood T cell repertoires in COVID-19. Data came from immunoSEQ multiplex PCR; TCRdb stores just in-frame clones and leaves some out. The sample records roughly 41,000 clones, 84% being singletons. The sample consisted of peripheral blood. Receptors were obtained from a man in his 60s with COVID-19, enrolled during active disease.

The chain joins TRBV7-3 to TRBJ2-1, with 8 bases aligning to TRBD1. V lost 4 bases and J lost 2; bases outside the gene matches: 4. The V gene's germline CDR1 is SGHTA and CDR2 FQGTGA. The CDR3 is 15 amino acids. CDR3 protein: CASSSGTGPYNEQFF. CDR3 sequence (DNA): TGTGCCAGCAGCTCCGGGACAGGCCCCTACAATGAGCAGTTCTTC.

This chain joins TRBV11-3 and TRBJ2-1; D is possibly TRBD1 (8 bases). This CDR3 is 15 amino acids long. Trimming took 5 bases from V and 10 from J, leaving 21 bases between them. CDR1 and CDR2 from the germline V gene are SGHNT and YENEEA. This chain's CDR3 is CASSRGGQAGREQFF. In DNA, the CDR3 is TGTGCCAGCAGCAGGGGGGGACAGGCGGGCCGGGAGCAGTTCTTC. The full variable domain, with the rest looked up from reference TRBV11-3 and TRBJ2-1, is EAGVVQSPRYKIIEKKQPVAFWCNPISGHNTLYWYLQNLGQGPELLIRYENEEAVDDSQLPKDRFSAERLKGVDSTLKIQPAELGDSAVYLCASSRGGQAGREQFFGPGTRLTVL.

This clone was recorded only once. The DNA of the CDR3 is TGTGCCAGCAGCTTAAGCGGGGTCCCCACAGATACGCAGTATTTT. Amino acids: CASSLSGVPTDTQYF. The gene calls are TRBV7-3 and TRBJ2-3, with D tentatively TRBD2 (6 bases). Germline CDR1 and CDR2: SGHTA and FQGTGA. The ends were cut back, 1 base at V and 2 bases at J, with 10 bases in the middle. This CDR3 contains 15 residues.

The chain joins TRBV28 to TRBJ1-5; D call uncertain. The CDR3 is 15 residues long. Germline lookup yields CDR1 MDHEN and CDR2 SYDVKM. Trimming took 1 base from V and 4 from J, leaving 11 bases between them. The CDR3 region has the DNA TGTGCCAGCAGTTTATCATTGGGAGGGAATCAGCCCCAGCATTTT. It encodes CASSLSLGGNQPQHF.

J is TRBJ2-5 and V is TRBV6-6, with unresolved D. Trimming removed 0 bases from V and 2 bases from J, with 7 bases in between. From germline, CDR1 is MNHNY and CDR2 SVGAGI (reference sequence). The CDR3 runs 14 residues. This CDR3 is CASSYSNMQETQYF. The CDR3 DNA reads as TGTGCCAGCAGTTACTCGAACATGCAAGAGACCCAGTACTTC.

The chain joins TRBV19 to TRBJ1-6, with D uncertain. V was trimmed by 0 bases and J by 7 bases, leaving 10 bases between them. This CDR3 contains 15 residues. Germline V lookup: CDR1 LNHDA, CDR2 SQIVND (reference sequence). CDR3 nucleotide sequence: TGTGCCAGTAGTATAGATACGACCGGGAATTCACCCCTCCACTTT. Translation gives CASSIDTTGNSPLHF.

The gene calls are TRBV3-1 (or the pseudogene TRBV3-2) and TRBJ2-4, with a tentative D call TRBD2 (5 bases). CDR3 length: 15 amino acids. Germline V CDR1 and CDR2: LGHDT, YNNKEL (reference sequence). Trimming left V 1 base short and J 0 bases short, with 7 bases between. CDR3 region: CASSQVGGAKNIQYF. The CDR3 nucleotides are TGTGCCAGCAGCCAAGTCGGAGGAGCCAAAAACATTCAGTACTTC.

The chain uses TRBV7-2 and TRBJ2-1, with 7 bases that match TRBD2. Looked up from germline, CDR1 is SGHTA and CDR2 is FQGNSA. This CDR3 has 15 amino acids. V shed 2 bases, J shed 5 bases, and the junction held 6 bases outside the gene matches. CDR3 coding DNA: TGTGCCAGCAGCTTACGGGGGGACCACAACAATGAGCAGTTCTTC. Translated, it gives CASSLRGDHNNEQFF.

The genes are TRBV19 and TRBJ2-3; possibly TRBD2 for D (5 bases). Germline V CDR1 and CDR2: LNHDA, SQIVND (reference sequence). Trimming removed 0 bases at V and 4 bases at J, with 14 bases between. The CDR3 runs 16 residues. The CDR3 DNA reads TGTGCCAGTAGTATAGACCTCCACAGTAGCGCAGATACGCAGTATTTT. Encoded protein: CASSIDLHSSADTQYF.